This T cell receptor (beta chain) derives from a study of T cell repertoires in cytomegalovirus infection. TCRdb reprocessed the reads via MiXCR and lists one record per CDR3 protein. The repertoire has just under 300,000 distinct CDR3 sequences, about 8.8% of them found once; the top ten carry less than 3%. There are many counts of this clonotype. This CDR3 is 13 amino acids long. Per germline, CDR1 SEHNR and CDR2 FQNEAQ (reference sequence). The ends were cut back, 7 bases at V and 4 bases at J, with 13 bases in the middle. Material for sequencing was PBMCs. This chain uses TRBV7-9 with TRBJ1-2; maybe TRBD1 (6 bases). The receptor comes from a human donor in good health (CMV status not recorded). Some clones in this sample may be carry-over from other donors' samples. In DNA, the CDR3 is TGTGCCAGCAACCTACAGGGAATCTATGGCTACACCTTC. Its protein is CASNLQGIYGYTF.